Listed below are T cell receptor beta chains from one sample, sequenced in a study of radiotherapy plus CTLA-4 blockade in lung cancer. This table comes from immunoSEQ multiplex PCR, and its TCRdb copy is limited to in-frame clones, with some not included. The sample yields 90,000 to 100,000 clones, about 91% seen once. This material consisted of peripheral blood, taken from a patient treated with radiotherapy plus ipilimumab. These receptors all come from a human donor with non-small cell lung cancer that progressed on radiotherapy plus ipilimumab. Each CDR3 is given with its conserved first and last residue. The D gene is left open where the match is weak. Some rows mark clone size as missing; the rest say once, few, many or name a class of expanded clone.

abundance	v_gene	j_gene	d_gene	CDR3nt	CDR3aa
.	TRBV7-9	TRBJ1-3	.	TGTGCCAGCAGCAAGGACGGACCCTCTGGAAACACCATATATTTT	CASSKDGPSGNTIYF
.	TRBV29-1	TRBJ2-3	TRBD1	TGCAGCGTCCTCCCGGGACAGACTACAAGCACAGATACGCAGTATTTT	CSVLPGQTTSTDTQYF
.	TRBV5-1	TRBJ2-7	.	TGCGCCAGCAGCCCGAAGGGAGATTTGGTCTCCGAGCAGTACTTC	CASSPKGDLVSEQYF
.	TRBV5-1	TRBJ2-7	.	TGCGCCAGCAGCTTTACCCCCTTCTGGGAGGCCGGCCCAAACTACGAGCAGTACTTC	CASSFTPFWEAGPNYEQYF
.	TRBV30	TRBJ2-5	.	TGTGCCTGGAGCTCGGGGACCCAGTACTTC	CAWSSGTQYF
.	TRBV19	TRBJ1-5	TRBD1	TGTGCCAGTAGTATAGTACAGGGGGCTTTAGGCAATCAGCCCCAGCATTTT	CASSIVQGALGNQPQHF
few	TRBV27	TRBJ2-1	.	TGTGCCAGCAGTTTGAGTAAAGGGGTCGATGAGCAGTTCTTC	CASSLSKGVDEQFF
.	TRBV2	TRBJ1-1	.	TGTGCCAGCAGCCGGGAGAGCATGAACACTGAAGCTTTCTTT	CASSRESMNTEAFF
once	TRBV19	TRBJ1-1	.	TGTGACATACTGGGACAGAACACTGAAGCTTTCTTT	CDILGQNTEAFF
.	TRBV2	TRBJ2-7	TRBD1	TGTGCCAGCTTAATCCGGGACAGGGGAACCGAGCAGTACTTC	CASLIRDRGTEQYF
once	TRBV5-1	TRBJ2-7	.	TGCGCCAGCAGCTTGGCCGGGCAGGGTAGGGACGAGCAGTACTTC	CASSLAGQGRDEQYF
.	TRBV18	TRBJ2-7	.	TGTGCCAGCTCGTTTAACGCGGACAGATCTTACTACGAGCAGTACTTC	CASSFNADRSYYEQYF
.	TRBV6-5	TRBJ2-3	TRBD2	TGTGCCGCCAGACTAGCGGGAGTAACAGATACGCAGTATTTT	CAARLAGVTDTQYF
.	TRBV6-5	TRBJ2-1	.	TGTGCCAGCAGTTCAGGGACCAGCTTCAATGAGCAGTTCTTC	CASSSGTSFNEQFF
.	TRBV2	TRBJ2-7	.	TGTGCCAGCAGGAGGCGGGATTACGAGCAGTACTTC	CASRRRDYEQYF
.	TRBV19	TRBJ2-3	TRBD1	TGTGCCAGTAAAAGCGCAGGGGGCGCGGGTACGCAGTATTTT	CASKSAGGAGTQYF
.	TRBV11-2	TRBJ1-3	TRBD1	TGTGCCAGCAGCACCCACAGGGGGAGAAGCGGAAACACCATATATTTT	CASSTHRGRSGNTIYF
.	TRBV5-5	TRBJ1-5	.	TGTGCCAGCAGCTTTCATGGCAATCAGCCCCAGCATTTT	CASSFHGNQPQHF
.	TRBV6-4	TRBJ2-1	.	TGTGCCAGCAGTGAAACGCTAGCGACCAACTACAATGAGCAGTTCTTC	CASSETLATNYNEQFF
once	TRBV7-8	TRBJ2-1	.	TGTGCCAGCAGCTCCGGACAGCTTACCTACAATGAGCAGTTCTTC	CASSSGQLTYNEQFF